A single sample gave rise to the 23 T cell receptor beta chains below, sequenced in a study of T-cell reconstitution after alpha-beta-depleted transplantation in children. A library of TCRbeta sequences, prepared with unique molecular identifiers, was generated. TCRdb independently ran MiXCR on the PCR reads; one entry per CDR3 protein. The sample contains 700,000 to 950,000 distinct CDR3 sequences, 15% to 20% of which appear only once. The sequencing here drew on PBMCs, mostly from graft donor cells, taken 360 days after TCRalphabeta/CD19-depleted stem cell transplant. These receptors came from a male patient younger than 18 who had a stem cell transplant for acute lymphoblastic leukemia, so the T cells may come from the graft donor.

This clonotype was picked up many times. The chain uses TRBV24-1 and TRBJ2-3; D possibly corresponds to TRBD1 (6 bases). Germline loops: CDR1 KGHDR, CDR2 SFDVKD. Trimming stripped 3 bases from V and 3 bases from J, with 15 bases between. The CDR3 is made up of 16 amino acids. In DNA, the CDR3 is TGTGCCACCAGTGATCGAGGTCTTCAGGGGACAGATACGCAGTATTTT. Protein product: CATSDRGLQGTDTQYF.

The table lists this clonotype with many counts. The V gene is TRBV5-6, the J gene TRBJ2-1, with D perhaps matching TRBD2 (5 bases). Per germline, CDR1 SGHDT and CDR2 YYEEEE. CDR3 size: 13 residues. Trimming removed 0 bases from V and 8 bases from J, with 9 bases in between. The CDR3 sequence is CASSLVQRDEQFF. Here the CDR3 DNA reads TGTGCCAGCAGCTTGGTGCAGAGGGATGAGCAGTTCTTC.

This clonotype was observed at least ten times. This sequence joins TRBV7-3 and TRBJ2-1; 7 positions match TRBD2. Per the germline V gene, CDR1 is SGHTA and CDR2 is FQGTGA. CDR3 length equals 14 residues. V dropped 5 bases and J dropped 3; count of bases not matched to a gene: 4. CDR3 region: CASSPGGLYNEQFF. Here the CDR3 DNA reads TGTGCCAGCAGCCCGGGAGGCCTCTACAATGAGCAGTTCTTC.

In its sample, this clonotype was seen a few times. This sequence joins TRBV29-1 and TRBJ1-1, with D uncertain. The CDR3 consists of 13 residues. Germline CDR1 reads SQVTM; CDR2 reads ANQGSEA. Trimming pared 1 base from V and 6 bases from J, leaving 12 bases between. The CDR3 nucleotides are TGCAGCGTTGAAGCCAGCCCGTGGTCTGAAGCTTTCTTT. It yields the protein CSVEASPWSEAFF.

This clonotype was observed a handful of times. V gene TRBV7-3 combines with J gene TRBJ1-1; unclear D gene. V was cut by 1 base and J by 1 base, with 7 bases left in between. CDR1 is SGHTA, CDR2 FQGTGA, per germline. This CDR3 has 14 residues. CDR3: CASSLNSGNTEAFF. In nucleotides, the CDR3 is TGTGCCAGCAGCTTAAACTCGGGGAACACTGAAGCTTTCTTT.

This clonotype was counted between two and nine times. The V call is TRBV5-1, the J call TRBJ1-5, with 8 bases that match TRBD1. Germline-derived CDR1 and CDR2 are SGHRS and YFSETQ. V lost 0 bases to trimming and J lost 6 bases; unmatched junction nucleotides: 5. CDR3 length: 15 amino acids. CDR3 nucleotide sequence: TGCGCCAGCAGCTTGGGGACAGGGTTGGTTCAGCCCCAGCATTTT. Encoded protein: CASSLGTGLVQPQHF.

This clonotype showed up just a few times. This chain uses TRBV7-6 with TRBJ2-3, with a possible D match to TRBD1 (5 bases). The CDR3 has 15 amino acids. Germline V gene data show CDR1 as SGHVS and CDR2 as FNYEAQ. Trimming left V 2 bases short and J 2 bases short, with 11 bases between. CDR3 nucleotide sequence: TGTGCCAGCAGCTTATCGACAGCAATCACAGATACGCAGTATTTT. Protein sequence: CASSLSTAITDTQYF.

The CDR3 DNA reads TGCAGTGCTGGCCAGGGGAGCGGAGCCAAAAACATTCAGTACTTC. Residues: CSAGQGSGAKNIQYF. This chain joins TRBV20-1 and TRBJ2-4; possible D gene TRBD1, 6 bases. Trimming cost V 5 bases and J 0 bases, with 14 bases left between them. CDR1 is DFQATT and CDR2 is SNEGSKA in the germline V gene (reference sequence). This CDR3 region has 15 residues.

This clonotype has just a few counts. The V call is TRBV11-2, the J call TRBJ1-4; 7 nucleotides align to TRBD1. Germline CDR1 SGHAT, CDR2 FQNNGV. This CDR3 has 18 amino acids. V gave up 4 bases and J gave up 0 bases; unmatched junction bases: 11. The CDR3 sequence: CASSSLPGQIATNEKLFF. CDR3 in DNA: TGTGCCAGCAGCTCTCTGCCGGGACAGATTGCAACTAATGAAAAACTGTTTTTT.

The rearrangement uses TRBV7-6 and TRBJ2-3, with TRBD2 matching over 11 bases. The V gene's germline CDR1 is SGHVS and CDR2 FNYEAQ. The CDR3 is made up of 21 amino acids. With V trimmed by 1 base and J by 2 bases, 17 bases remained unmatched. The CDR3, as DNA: TGTGCCAGCAGCTTAGACCCCCCTAGCGGGAGGTTCCCGTTAATCACAGATACGCAGTATTTT. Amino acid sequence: CASSLDPPSGRFPLITDTQYF.

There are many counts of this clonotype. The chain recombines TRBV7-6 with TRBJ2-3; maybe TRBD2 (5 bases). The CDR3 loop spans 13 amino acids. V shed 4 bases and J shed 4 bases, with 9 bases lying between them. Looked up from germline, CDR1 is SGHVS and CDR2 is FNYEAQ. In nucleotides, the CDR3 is TGTGCCAGCAGCTCACTACTAGCAGATACGCAGTATTTT. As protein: CASSSLLADTQYF.

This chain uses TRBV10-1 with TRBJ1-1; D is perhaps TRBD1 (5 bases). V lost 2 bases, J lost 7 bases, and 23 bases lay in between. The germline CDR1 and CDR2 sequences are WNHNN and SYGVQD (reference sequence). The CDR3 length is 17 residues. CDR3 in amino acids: CASSERGWTDHGVEAFF. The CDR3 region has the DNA TGCGCCAGCAGTGAGCGGGGGTGGACCGACCATGGGGTTGAAGCTTTCTTT.

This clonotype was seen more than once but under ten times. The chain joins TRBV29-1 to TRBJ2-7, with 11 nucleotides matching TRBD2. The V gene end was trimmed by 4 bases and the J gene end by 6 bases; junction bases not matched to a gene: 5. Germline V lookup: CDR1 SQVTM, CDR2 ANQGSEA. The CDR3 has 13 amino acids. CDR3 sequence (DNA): TGCAGCGTTGGAAGCCTAGCGGGAGGCGAGCAGTACTTC. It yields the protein CSVGSLAGGEQYF.

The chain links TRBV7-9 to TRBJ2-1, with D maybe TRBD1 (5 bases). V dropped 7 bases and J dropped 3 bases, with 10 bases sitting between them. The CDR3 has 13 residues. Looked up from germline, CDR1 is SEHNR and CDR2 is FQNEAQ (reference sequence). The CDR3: CASTWTNYNEQFF. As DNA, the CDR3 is TGTGCCAGCACCTGGACAAACTACAATGAGCAGTTCTTC.

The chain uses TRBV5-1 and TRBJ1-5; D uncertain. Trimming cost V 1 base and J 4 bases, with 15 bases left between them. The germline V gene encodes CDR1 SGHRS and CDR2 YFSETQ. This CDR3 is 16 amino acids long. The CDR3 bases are TGCGCCAGCAGCTTGTGGGCGCCCGAGTCTAATCAGCCCCAGCATTTT. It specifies CASSLWAPESNQPQHF.

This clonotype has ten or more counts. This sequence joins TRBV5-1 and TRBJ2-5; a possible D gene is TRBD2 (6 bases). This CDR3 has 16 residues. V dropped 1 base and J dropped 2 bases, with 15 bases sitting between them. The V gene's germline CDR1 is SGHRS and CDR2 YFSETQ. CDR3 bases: TGCGCCAGCAGCTTGTTCCTAGGGACTGCTCAAGAGACCCAGTACTTC. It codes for CASSLFLGTAQETQYF.

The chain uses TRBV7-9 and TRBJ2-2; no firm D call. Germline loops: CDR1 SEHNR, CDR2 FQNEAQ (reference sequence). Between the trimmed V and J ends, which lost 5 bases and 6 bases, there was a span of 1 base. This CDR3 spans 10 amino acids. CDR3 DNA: TGTGCCAGCAGCGCCGGGGAGCTGTTTTTT. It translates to CASSAGELFF.

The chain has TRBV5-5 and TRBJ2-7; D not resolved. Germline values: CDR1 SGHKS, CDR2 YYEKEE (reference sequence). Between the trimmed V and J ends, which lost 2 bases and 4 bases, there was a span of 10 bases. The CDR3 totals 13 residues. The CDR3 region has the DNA TGTGCCAGCAGCTTTCAGTCCACATACGAGCAGTACTTC. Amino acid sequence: CASSFQSTYEQYF. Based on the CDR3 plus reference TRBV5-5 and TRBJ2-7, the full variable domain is DAGVTQSPTHLIKTRGQQVTLRCSPISGHKSVSWYQQVLGQGPQFIFQYYEKEERGRGNFPDRFSARQFPNYSSELNVNALLLGDSALYLCASSFQSTYEQYFGPGTRLTVT.

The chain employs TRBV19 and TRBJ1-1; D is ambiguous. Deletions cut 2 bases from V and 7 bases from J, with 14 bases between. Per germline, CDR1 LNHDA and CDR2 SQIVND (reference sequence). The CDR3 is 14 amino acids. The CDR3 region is CASSIRVQNYEAFF. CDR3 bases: TGTGCCAGTAGTATACGGGTTCAGAACTATGAAGCTTTCTTT.

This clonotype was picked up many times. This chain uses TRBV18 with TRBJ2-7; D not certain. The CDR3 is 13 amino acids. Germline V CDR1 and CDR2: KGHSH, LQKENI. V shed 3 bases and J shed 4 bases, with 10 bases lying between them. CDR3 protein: CASSPLLGYEQYF. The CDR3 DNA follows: TGTGCCAGCTCACCCCTCCTGGGGTACGAGCAGTACTTC.

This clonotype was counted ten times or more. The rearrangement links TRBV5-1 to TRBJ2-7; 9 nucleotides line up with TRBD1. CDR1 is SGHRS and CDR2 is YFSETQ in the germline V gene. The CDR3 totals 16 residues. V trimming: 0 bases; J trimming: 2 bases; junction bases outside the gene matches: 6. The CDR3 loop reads CASSLVQGATTYEQYF. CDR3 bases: TGCGCCAGCAGCTTGGTACAGGGGGCTACTACCTACGAGCAGTACTTC.

CDR3 bases: TGTGCCACCAGCAGAGATATCAGGTCACCCCTCCACTTT. Its translation is CATSRDIRSPLHF. J is TRBJ1-6 and V is TRBV15; D unresolved. Trimming pared 0 bases from V and 10 bases from J, leaving 7 bases between. This CDR3 is built from 13 residues. Per germline, CDR1 LNHNV and CDR2 YYDKDF (reference sequence).

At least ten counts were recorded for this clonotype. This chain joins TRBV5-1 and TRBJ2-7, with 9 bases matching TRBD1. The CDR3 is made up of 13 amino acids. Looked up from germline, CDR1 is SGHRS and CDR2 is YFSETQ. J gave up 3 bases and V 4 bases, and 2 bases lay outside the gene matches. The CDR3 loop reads CASSTDRGYEQYF. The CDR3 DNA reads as TGCGCCAGCAGCACGGACAGGGGCTACGAGCAGTACTTC.